This T cell receptor beta chain appears in the sequencing data of a study of T cells in Graves' hyperthyroidism and ophthalmopathy. Only a few counts were recorded for this clonotype. Its target is not known. The TCR beta CDR3 regions underwent amplification using RNA transcripts as the source. Using the HTBI primer set, a first-round RT-PCR was run on the TCR CDR3. Each CDR3 protein gets one entry after TCRdb re-called the multiplex PCR reads with MiXCR. The table has about half a million distinct CDR3 sequences, around 20% seen once; the top ten hold over 45%. Whole-study results and caveats: The model predicted ophthalmopathy a median roughly 6.5 months before onset.

Material: blood. This sequence originates from a man aged 35 to 55 with Graves' ophthalmopathy.

CDR3 region: CASSQEGAILEEQFF. CDR3 in DNA: TGTGCCAGCAGCCAAGAAGGAGCAATCCTCGAAGAGCAGTTCTTC. J is TRBJ2-1 and V is TRBV3-1; D remains ambiguous. The CDR3 contains 15 residues. Trimming pared 0 bases from V and 10 bases from J, leaving 16 bases between. CDR1 LGHDT and CDR2 YNNKEL come from the germline V gene (reference sequence).